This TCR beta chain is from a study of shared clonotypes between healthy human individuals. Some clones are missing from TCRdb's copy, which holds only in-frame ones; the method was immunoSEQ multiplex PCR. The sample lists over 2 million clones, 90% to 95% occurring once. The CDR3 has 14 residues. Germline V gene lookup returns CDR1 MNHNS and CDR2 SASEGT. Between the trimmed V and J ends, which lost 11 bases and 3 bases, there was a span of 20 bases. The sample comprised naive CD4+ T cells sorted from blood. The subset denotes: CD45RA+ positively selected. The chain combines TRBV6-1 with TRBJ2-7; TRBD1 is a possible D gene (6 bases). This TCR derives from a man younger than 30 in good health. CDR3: CASLRSQGIYEQYF. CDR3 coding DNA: TGTGCCTCCCTACGTTCACAGGGAATCTACGAGCAGTACTTC.